These T cell receptor beta chains were read from a single sample in a study of blood T cells in healthy people across ages. Each CDR3 protein is one row after TCRdb ran MiXCR on the 5' RACE reads. The data show fewer than 950,000 distinct CDR3 sequences, 50% to 65% seen once. The specimen was blood. The receptors were sampled from an older man in good health. The CDR3 runs from the conserved cysteine through the conserved F or W. A D gene is named only where the DNA matches it firmly. Some rows have no size entry. The others give once, few or many, or a class for an expanded clone.

v_call,j_call,d_call,clone_size,cdr3_nt,cdr3_aa
TRBV5-1,TRBJ2-7,NA,few,TGCGCCAGCAGCTTTTCAGCAGGGGACCCCTACGAGCAGTACTTC,CASSFSAGDPYEQYF
TRBV6-6,TRBJ2-7,NA,once,TGTGCCAGTACAGGAGCGAGCTCCTACGAGCAGTACTTC,CASTGASSYEQYF
TRBV6-6,TRBJ2-3,NA,NA,TGTGCCTGCACTGGGGGAGGGGGAAGATACGCGTATTTT,CACTGGGGRYAYF
TRBV5-1,TRBJ2-7,TRBD2,few,TGCGCCAGCAGCCCAGCGGGAGGGTCCTACAATGAGCAGTACTTC,CASSPAGGSYNEQYF
TRBV29-1,TRBJ2-7,NA,NA,TGCAGCGTGGGGGAGTGGGGGGCGGGCTACGAGCAGTACTTC,CSVGEWGAGYEQYF
TRBV6-6,TRBJ1-2,NA,NA,TGTGCCAGCAGTTATGCCGGTGGCACTAACTATGGCTACACCTTC,CASSYAGGTNYGYTF
TRBV6-1,TRBJ2-5,TRBD1,NA,TGTGCCAGCAGCGGACGGACAGGCCAAGAGACCCAGTACTTC,CASSGRTGQETQYF
TRBV10-3,TRBJ2-2,TRBD2,few,TGTGCCATCAGACCTAGCGGGACGAACACCGGGGAGCTGTTTTTT,CAIRPSGTNTGELFF
TRBV29-1,TRBJ2-7,NA,NA,TGCAGCGTTGAAGATCATGGCAGCGACGAGCAGTACTTC,CSVEDHGSDEQYF
TRBV4-1,TRBJ1-4,TRBD1,NA,TGCGCCAGCAGCCAAGCCAGGGGGCTTTCAACTAATGAAAAACTGTTTTTT,CASSQARGLSTNEKLFF
TRBV6-4,TRBJ2-7,NA,few,TGTGCCAGCAGTCCGGGACCCTCCTACGAGCAGTACTTC,CASSPGPSYEQYF
TRBV7-9,TRBJ1-6,NA,NA,TGTGCCAGCAGCCCCCAACAGACGAAAGGATCACCCCTCCACTTT,CASSPQQTKGSPLHF
TRBV15,TRBJ2-1,NA,NA,TGTGCCACCAGCAGAAACCTTAGTTTAGAGAGTAAGCAGTTCTTC,CATSRNLSLESKQFF
TRBV6-1,TRBJ2-1,NA,NA,TGTGCCAGCAGTGAAATAGGGGATGAGCAGTTCTTC,CASSEIGDEQFF
TRBV6-5,TRBJ2-3,NA,NA,TGTGCCAGCGTCCAGGACGGCACAGATACGCAGTATTTT,CASVQDGTDTQYF
TRBV7-2,TRBJ2-5,NA,NA,TGTGCCAGCAGCTTGAGGGTTCGAGAGACCCAGTACTTC,CASSLRVRETQYF
TRBV6-6,TRBJ2-1,NA,NA,TGTGCCAGCAGTAACCGGGACATGAAAGCTCATGAGCAGTTCTTC,CASSNRDMKAHEQFF
TRBV20-1,TRBJ1-3,NA,NA,TGCAGTGCTAGAGGCCACGGTGGGGGGGCAGCTGGAAACACCATATATTTT,CSARGHGGGAAGNTIYF
TRBV2,TRBJ2-5,TRBD1,NA,TGTGCCAGCAGGGTCGGGACAGCTCAAGAGACCCAGTACTTC,CASRVGTAQETQYF
TRBV12-5,TRBJ2-5,NA,NA,TGTGCTAGTGGTTCCCCCGGGCAAGAGACCCAGTACTTC,CASGSPGQETQYF
TRBV20-1,TRBJ2-2,TRBD1,NA,TGCAGTGCTAGAAGGACAGGGACGAGCGGGGAGCTGTTTTTT,CSARRTGTSGELFF
TRBV20-1,TRBJ2-5,NA,few,TGCAGTGCTAGTCCGTGGCTCTGGTACCAAGAGACCCAGTACTTC,CSASPWLWYQETQYF
TRBV20-1,TRBJ1-5,NA,NA,TGCAGTGCTAGGAGTCCGGACAGTTATCAGCCCCAGCATTTT,CSARSPDSYQPQHF
TRBV7-8,TRBJ1-2,TRBD1,few,TGTGCCAGCAGCGCGGGAGACAGGGTTCCCTATGGCTACACCTTC,CASSAGDRVPYGYTF
TRBV6-5,TRBJ2-3,NA,few,TGTGCCAGCAGTTACTCGGCGGAGGGATACGCGTATTTT,CASSYSAEGYAYF
TRBV29-1,TRBJ2-7,TRBD1,NA,TGCAGCGTCGGGACAGGGGGCGGTTGGCAGTACTTC,CSVGTGGGWQYF
TRBV5-1,TRBJ1-2,NA,NA,TGCGCCAGCAGCCCCGGACCACTGTTGACCTATGGCTACACCTTC,CASSPGPLLTYGYTF
TRBV7-9,TRBJ2-1,NA,NA,TGTGCCAGCAGCTTAGCGGGGACCAGTTATAACAATGAGCAGTTCTTC,CASSLAGTSYNNEQFF
TRBV12-3/TRBV12-4,TRBJ2-6,NA,NA,TGTGCCAGCAGTTTACGGACATCCTCTGGGGCCAACGTCCTGACTTTC,CASSLRTSSGANVLTF
TRBV2,TRBJ1-1,NA,few,TGTGCCAGCAGTGAAGGGGTGGGTATGAAGACTGAAGCTTTCTTT,CASSEGVGMKTEAFF
TRBV3-1,TRBJ1-2,TRBD1,NA,TGTGCCAGCAGGGGACAGGGTTATTCCTATGGCTACACCTTC,CASRGQGYSYGYTF
TRBV12-3/TRBV12-4,TRBJ1-1,NA,NA,TGTGCCAGCAGTTTAGGGCAGACTAACACTGAAGCTTTCTTT,CASSLGQTNTEAFF
TRBV11-2,TRBJ2-7,NA,many,TGTGCCAGCAGCCCGCCGCTGTACGAGCAGTACTTC,CASSPPLYEQYF
TRBV6-6,TRBJ1-2,NA,NA,TGTGCCAGCACTCTGAGGGGAGGAGGCTACACCTTC,CASTLRGGGYTF
TRBV6-5,TRBJ2-1,NA,NA,TGTGCCAGCAGAAACCGGGCCACCTACAATGAGCAGTTCTTC,CASRNRATYNEQFF
TRBV5-1,TRBJ2-1,NA,NA,TGCGCCAGCAGCTTGGCCAGGATTCACAATGAGCAGTTCTTC,CASSLARIHNEQFF
TRBV5-1,TRBJ2-3,NA,NA,TGCGCCAGCAGCTTGCCTGCAGATACGCAGTATTTT,CASSLPADTQYF
TRBV14,TRBJ2-5,NA,NA,TGTACCAGCAGCCAAGGGTTAAGGGAGACCCAGTACTTC,CTSSQGLRETQYF
TRBV3-1,TRBJ2-7,NA,NA,TGTGCCAGCAGCCAAGACGCAGCCTACGAGCAGTACTTC,CASSQDAAYEQYF
TRBV15,TRBJ2-7,NA,NA,TGTGCCACCAGCAGAGAGACGGCGGGGCCTCCTTACGAGCAGTACTTC,CATSRETAGPPYEQYF
TRBV6-1,TRBJ2-7,NA,NA,TGTGCCAGCAGTGCCACGGGGCTCGGCAGGGCGATCTCCTACGAGCAGTACTTC,CASSATGLGRAISYEQYF